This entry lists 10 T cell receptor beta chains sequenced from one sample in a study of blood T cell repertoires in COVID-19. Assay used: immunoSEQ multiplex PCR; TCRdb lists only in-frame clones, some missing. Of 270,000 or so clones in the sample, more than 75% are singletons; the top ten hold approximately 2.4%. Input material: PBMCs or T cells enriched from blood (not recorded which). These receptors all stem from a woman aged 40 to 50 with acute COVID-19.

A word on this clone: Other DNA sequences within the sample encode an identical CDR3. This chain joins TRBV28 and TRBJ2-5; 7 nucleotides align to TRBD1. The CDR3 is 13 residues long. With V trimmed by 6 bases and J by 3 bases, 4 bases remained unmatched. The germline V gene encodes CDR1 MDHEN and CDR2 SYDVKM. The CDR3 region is CASRGTAKETQYF. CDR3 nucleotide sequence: TGTGCCAGCAGGGGGACAGCTAAAGAGACCCAGTACTTC.

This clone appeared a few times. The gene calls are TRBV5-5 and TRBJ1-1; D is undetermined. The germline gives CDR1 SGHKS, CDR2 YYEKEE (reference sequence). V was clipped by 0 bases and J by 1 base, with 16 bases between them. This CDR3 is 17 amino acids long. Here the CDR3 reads CASSLEPGTNSNTEAFF. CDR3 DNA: TGTGCCAGCAGCTTGGAGCCAGGCACCAATTCGAACACTGAAGCTTTCTTT.

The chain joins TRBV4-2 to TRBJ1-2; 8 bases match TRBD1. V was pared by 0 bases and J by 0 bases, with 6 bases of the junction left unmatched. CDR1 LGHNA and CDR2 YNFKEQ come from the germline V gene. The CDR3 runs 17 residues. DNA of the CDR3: TGTGCCAGCAGCCAAGAGATCGAGGGACAGGCTAACTATGGCTACACCTTC. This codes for CASSQEIEGQANYGYTF.

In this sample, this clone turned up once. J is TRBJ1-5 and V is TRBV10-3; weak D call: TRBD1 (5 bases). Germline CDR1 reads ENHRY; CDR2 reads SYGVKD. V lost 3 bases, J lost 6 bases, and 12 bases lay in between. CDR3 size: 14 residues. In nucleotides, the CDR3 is TGTGCCATCAGTGACAGGGCGGCCACTCAGCCCCAGCATTTT. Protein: CAISDRAATQPQHF.

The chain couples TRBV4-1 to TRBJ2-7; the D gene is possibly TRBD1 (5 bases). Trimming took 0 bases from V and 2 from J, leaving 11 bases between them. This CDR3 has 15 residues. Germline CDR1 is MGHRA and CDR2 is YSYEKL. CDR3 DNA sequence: TGCGCCAGCAGCCAAGATCAGACAGCCCCCTACGAGCAGTACTTC. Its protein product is CASSQDQTAPYEQYF.

In nucleotides, the CDR3 is TGTGCCAGCAGTTATCGCCGAAGCGGGAGCTCCTACGAGCAGTACTTC. Translation gives CASSYRRSGSSYEQYF. The V gene is TRBV6-2 or TRBV6-3, the J gene TRBJ2-7, with TRBD2 matching 8 bases. There are 16 residues in the CDR3. The ends lost 3 bases at V and 0 bases at J; junction bases unmatched: 7. Germline V gene lookup returns CDR1 MNHEY and CDR2 SVGEGT.

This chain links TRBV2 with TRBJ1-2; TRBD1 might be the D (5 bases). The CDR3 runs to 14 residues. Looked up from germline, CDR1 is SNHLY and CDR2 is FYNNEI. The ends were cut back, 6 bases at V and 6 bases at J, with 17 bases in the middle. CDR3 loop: CASRQMGGLDGYTF. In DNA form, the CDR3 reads TGTGCCAGCAGACAAATGGGGGGTCTGGATGGCTACACCTTC.

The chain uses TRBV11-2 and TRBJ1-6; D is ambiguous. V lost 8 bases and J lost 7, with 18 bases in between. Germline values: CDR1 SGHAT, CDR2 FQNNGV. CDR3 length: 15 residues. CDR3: CASRLVREKNSPLHF. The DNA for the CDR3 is TGTGCCAGCCGTTTGGTCCGGGAAAAAAATTCACCCCTCCACTTT.

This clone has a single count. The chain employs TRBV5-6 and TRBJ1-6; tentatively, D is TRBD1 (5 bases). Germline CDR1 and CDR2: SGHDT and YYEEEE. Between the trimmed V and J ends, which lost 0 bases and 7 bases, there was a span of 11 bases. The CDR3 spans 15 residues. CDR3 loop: CASSLAGRGNSPLHF. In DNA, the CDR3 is TGTGCCAGCAGCTTGGCGGGGCGGGGAAATTCACCCCTCCACTTT.

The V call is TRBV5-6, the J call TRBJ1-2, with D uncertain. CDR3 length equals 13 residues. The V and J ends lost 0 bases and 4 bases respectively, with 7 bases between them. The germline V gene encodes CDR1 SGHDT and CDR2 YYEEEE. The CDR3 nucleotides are TGTGCCAGCAGCTTGGAGCGGAGCTATGGCTACACCTTC. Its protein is CASSLERSYGYTF.